This T cell receptor beta chain was sequenced for a study of blood T cell repertoires in COVID-19. V lost 2 bases and J lost 1; bases outside the gene matches: 3. This CDR3 has 15 amino acids. Germline-derived CDR1 and CDR2 are SEHNR and FQNEAQ (reference sequence). This clone was detected ten times or more. This table comes from immunoSEQ multiplex PCR, and its TCRdb copy is limited to in-frame clones, with some not included. The data show around 93,000 clones, about 77% seen once. This TCR was sampled from a woman aged 80 or over with acute or convalescent COVID-19. Sequencing was performed on peripheral blood. The V gene is TRBV7-9, the J gene TRBJ2-3, with 7 nucleotides matching TRBD1. The CDR3 region has the DNA TGTGCCAGCAGCTTAAGGACAGGACGCACAGATACGCAGTATTTT. Its protein product is CASSLRTGRTDTQYF.